This paragraph covers one TCR beta chain sequence. Its target is unknown. Assay used: immunoSEQ multiplex PCR; TCRdb lists only in-frame clones, some missing. The repertoire includes about 320,000 clones, 86% of them detected once, and 1.9% sits in the top ten. V was trimmed by 2 bases and J by 7 bases, leaving 9 bases between them. CDR1 SGHRS and CDR2 YFSETQ come from the germline V gene. The CDR3 contains 12 residues. The data are from a study of Ad26.COV2.S vaccination and SARS-CoV-2 variants. The study, taken as a whole, reports: Compared with placebo recipients, vaccine recipients had higher spike-specific TCR breadth. Similar non-spike TCR breadth was observed in recipients of vaccine and of placebo. Quantification of TCR breadth and depth may have yielded underestimates of total T cell responses. Substantial breadth in spike-specific CD8+ and CD4+ T cell responses was reportedly seen after vaccination.

Treatment reported: around 19 received Ad26.COV2.S at low or high dose, single or two shots; about 5 received placebo; per-sample allocation not given. It was on day 63 after the first vaccine or placebo injection that samples were taken. The sequenced sample was peripheral blood, obtained in a trial of Ad26.COV2.S vaccine versus placebo. The TCR comes from a person between 18 and 59 years old who received the Ad26.COV2.S COVID-19 vaccine or a placebo. The V call is TRBV5-1, the J call TRBJ1-2; D not certain. The CDR3 is CASSFNSGGYTF. CDR3 DNA sequence: TGCGCCAGCAGCTTCAATAGTGGTGGCTACACCTTC.